A selection of T cell receptor beta chains follows, all from one sample in a study of neurological immune-mediated disorders. TCRdb passed the 5' RACE reads through MiXCR, listing each CDR3 protein once. The repertoire consists of tens of thousands of distinct CDR3 sequences, with around 4% occurring once and the leading ten covering 1.6%. Sequenced input: PBMCs. The receptors were sampled from a young man with multiple sclerosis. CDR3s include the opening cysteine and the closing phenylalanine or tryptophan. A D gene is named only where the DNA matches it firmly. Expanded clones get a size class; other rows say once, few or many, or leave the size out.

size: many; length: 12; D: NA; J: TRBJ1-5; V: TRBV12-3/TRBV12-4; CDR3: CASTDFNQPQHF; DNA: TGTGCCAGCACAGACTTCAATCAGCCCCAGCATTTT
size: many; length: 16; D: TRBD1; J: TRBJ2-7; V: TRBV5-8; CDR3: CASSLAATGGTYEQYF; DNA: TGTGCCAGCAGCTTGGCCGCGACAGGGGGAACCTACGAGCAGTACTTC
size: many; length: 16; D: TRBD2; J: TRBJ2-5; V: TRBV4-1; CDR3: CASSQGVKRGGETQYF; DNA: TGCGCCAGCAGCCAAGGGGTTAAGCGGGGCGGGGAGACCCAGTACTTC
size: few; length: 13; D: TRBD1; J: TRBJ1-1; V: TRBV29-1; CDR3: CSANRGQGTEAFF; DNA: TGCAGCGCCAATAGGGGGCAGGGCACTGAAGCTTTCTTT
size: NA; length: 14; D: NA; J: TRBJ1-2; V: TRBV9; CDR3: CASSMTSGDYGYTF; DNA: TGTGCCAGCAGCATGACTTCAGGAGACTATGGCTACACCTTC
size: many; length: 12; D: TRBD2; J: TRBJ2-5; V: TRBV20-1; CDR3: CSARTSAETQYF; DNA: TGCAGTGCAAGGACTAGCGCAGAGACCCAGTACTTC
size: many; length: 12; D: NA; J: TRBJ1-4; V: TRBV29-1; CDR3: CSVGGAGEKLFF; DNA: TGCAGCGTTGGGGGCGCCGGTGAAAAACTGTTTTTT
size: many; length: 11; D: NA; J: TRBJ1-1; V: TRBV20-1; CDR3: CSARGQIEAFF; DNA: TGCAGTGCTAGAGGACAGATTGAAGCTTTCTTT
size: many; length: 16; D: TRBD1; J: TRBJ1-2; V: TRBV6-5; CDR3: CASSLRTGPTVYGYTF; DNA: TGTGCCAGCAGTCTTCGGACAGGTCCGACCGTCTATGGCTACACCTTC
size: many; length: 18; D: TRBD2; J: TRBJ2-3; V: TRBV9; CDR3: CASSGWGVAGSSTDTQYF; DNA: TGTGCCAGCAGCGGCTGGGGGGTAGCGGGGTCGAGCACAGATACGCAGTATTTT
size: many; length: 17; D: TRBD1; J: TRBJ2-7; V: TRBV28; CDR3: CASSPADRGRLPPSQYF; DNA: TGTGCCAGCAGTCCAGCCGACAGGGGGCGACTACCCCCCTCCCAGTACTTC
size: many; length: 16; D: TRBD1; J: TRBJ1-1; V: TRBV6-5; CDR3: CASSFLRQGVNTEAFF; DNA: TGTGCCAGCAGTTTCCTCCGGCAGGGGGTTAACACTGAAGCTTTCTTT
size: many; length: 14; D: NA; J: TRBJ2-2; V: TRBV7-3; CDR3: CASSTGQNTGELFF; DNA: TGTGCCAGCAGCACTGGACAGAACACCGGGGAGCTGTTTTTT
size: many; length: 14; D: NA; J: TRBJ1-2; V: TRBV5-1; CDR3: CASSLGDTSYGYTF; DNA: TGCGCCAGCAGCTTGGGGGACACAAGTTATGGCTACACCTTC
size: many; length: 11; D: NA; J: TRBJ1-2; V: TRBV28; CDR3: CASRSNYGYTF; DNA: TGTGCCAGCAGGTCTAACTATGGCTACACCTTC
size: many; length: 12; D: NA; J: TRBJ2-5; V: TRBV12-3/TRBV12-4; CDR3: CASSFRKETQYF; DNA: TGTGCCAGCAGTTTCAGGAAAGAGACCCAGTACTTC
size: many; length: 14; D: TRBD2; J: TRBJ2-1; V: TRBV20-1; CDR3: CSAPGLAGGNEQFF; DNA: TGCAGTGCCCCGGGACTAGCGGGGGGCAATGAGCAGTTCTTC
size: many; length: 16; D: TRBD2; J: TRBJ2-2; V: TRBV7-2; CDR3: CASSLFTSGRAGELFF; DNA: TGTGCCAGCAGCTTATTTACTAGCGGGAGAGCCGGGGAGCTGTTTTTT
size: many; length: 13; D: NA; J: TRBJ1-1; V: TRBV7-9; CDR3: CASRAETDTEAFF; DNA: TGTGCCAGCAGAGCCGAAACCGACACTGAAGCTTTCTTT
size: many; length: 14; D: TRBD2; J: TRBJ2-7; V: TRBV12-3/TRBV12-4; CDR3: CASTHGLAGGEQYF; DNA: TGTGCCAGCACCCACGGACTAGCGGGGGGTGAGCAGTACTTC
size: many; length: 18; D: TRBD2; J: TRBJ2-3; V: TRBV7-3; CDR3: CASSLVASGRGHADTQYF; DNA: TGTGCCAGCAGCTTAGTAGCAAGCGGGAGAGGTCATGCAGATACGCAGTATTTT
size: many; length: 14; D: NA; J: TRBJ1-1; V: TRBV2; CDR3: CASSESREFSEAFF; DNA: TGTGCCAGCAGTGAAAGCAGGGAATTTTCAGAAGCTTTCTTT
size: many; length: 14; D: TRBD1; J: TRBJ2-1; V: TRBV7-3; CDR3: CASSPQGASHEQFF; DNA: TGTGCCAGCAGCCCACAGGGGGCGAGTCATGAGCAGTTCTTC
size: many; length: 12; D: TRBD2; J: TRBJ2-7; V: TRBV11-1; CDR3: CASSFGGDEQYF; DNA: TGTGCCAGCAGCTTTGGGGGGGACGAGCAGTACTTC
size: many; length: 15; D: NA; J: TRBJ1-5; V: TRBV4-1; CDR3: CASSHRGLSNQPQHF; DNA: TGCGCCAGCAGCCATCGGGGGTTGAGCAATCAGCCCCAGCATTTT
size: many; length: 13; D: TRBD2; J: TRBJ2-5; V: TRBV7-9; CDR3: CASSLSALAGDDF; DNA: TGTGCCAGCAGCTTAAGTGCACTAGCGGGAGACGACTTC
size: many; length: 14; D: NA; J: TRBJ1-5; V: TRBV5-1; CDR3: CASSLEAGNQPQHF; DNA: TGCGCCAGCAGCTTGGAGGCAGGGAACCAGCCCCAGCATTTT
size: many; length: 18; D: NA; J: TRBJ1-1; V: TRBV4-1; CDR3: CASSQGGLTGDSNTEAFF; DNA: TGCGCCAGCAGCCAAGGTGGCTTGACGGGAGATTCGAACACTGAAGCTTTCTTT
size: many; length: 14; D: TRBD1; J: TRBJ1-2; V: TRBV6-5; CDR3: CASRKGGAQRGYTF; DNA: TGTGCCAGCAGGAAAGGGGGCGCCCAGCGGGGCTACACCTTC
size: many; length: 15; D: NA; J: TRBJ1-2; V: TRBV20-1; CDR3: CSANLDRTASYGYTF; DNA: TGCAGTGCTAACCTAGACAGGACAGCCTCCTATGGCTACACCTTC
size: many; length: 13; D: NA; J: TRBJ2-4; V: TRBV5-1; CDR3: CASSLAQGDIQYF; DNA: TGCGCCAGCAGCTTGGCGCAGGGTGACATTCAGTACTTC
size: many; length: 14; D: NA; J: TRBJ2-7; V: TRBV5-6; CDR3: CASSLGQSSYEQYF; DNA: TGTGCCAGCAGCTTGGGGCAGAGCTCCTACGAGCAGTACTTC
size: many; length: 14; D: NA; J: TRBJ2-5; V: TRBV9; CDR3: CASSDRDNVRTQYF; DNA: TGTGCCAGCAGCGACCGGGACAATGTACGGACCCAGTACTTC
size: many; length: 11; D: NA; J: TRBJ1-4; V: TRBV20-1; CDR3: CSARDGEKLFF; DNA: TGCAGTGCTAGAGATGGGGAAAAACTGTTTTTT
size: many; length: 16; D: NA; J: TRBJ1-3; V: TRBV6-5; CDR3: CASSYSRGPSGNTIYF; DNA: TGTGCCAGCAGTTACTCTCGTGGACCCTCTGGAAACACCATATATTTT
size: few; length: 13; D: TRBD2; J: TRBJ2-1; V: TRBV6-2/TRBV6-3; CDR3: CASTAGGDNEQFF; DNA: TGTGCCAGCACGGCGGGAGGCGACAATGAGCAGTTCTTC
size: many; length: 17; D: TRBD1; J: TRBJ1-4; V: TRBV5-1; CDR3: CASSLGDSFATNEKLFF; DNA: TGCGCCAGCAGCTTGGGGGACAGCTTTGCAACTAATGAAAAACTGTTTTTT
size: few; length: 14; D: NA; J: TRBJ2-5; V: TRBV5-1; CDR3: CASSLVPFQETQYF; DNA: TGCGCCAGCAGCTTGGTACCTTTCCAAGAGACCCAGTACTTC
size: many; length: 14; D: NA; J: TRBJ2-3; V: TRBV5-1; CDR3: CASSLEQGTDTQYF; DNA: TGCGCCAGCAGCTTGGAACAGGGCACAGATACGCAGTATTTT
size: many; length: 13; D: NA; J: TRBJ1-1; V: TRBV10-3; CDR3: CATTGSPNTEAFF; DNA: TGTGCCACCACGGGATCGCCGAACACTGAAGCTTTCTTT
size: few; length: 14; D: TRBD1; J: TRBJ2-7; V: TRBV12-3/TRBV12-4; CDR3: CASSPRDRPYEQYF; DNA: TGTGCCAGCAGTCCACGGGACAGGCCCTACGAGCAGTACTTC
size: many; length: 16; D: TRBD2; J: TRBJ2-2; V: TRBV5-1; CDR3: CASSTNGGGFTGELFF; DNA: TGCGCCAGCAGCACCAACGGGGGGGGTTTCACCGGGGAGCTGTTTTTT
size: many; length: 15; D: NA; J: TRBJ1-5; V: TRBV5-1; CDR3: CASSVTGTPEQPQHF; DNA: TGCGCCAGCAGCGTAACCGGGACACCCGAACAGCCCCAGCATTTT
size: few; length: 13; D: NA; J: TRBJ2-5; V: TRBV5-1; CDR3: CASSLFAVETQYF; DNA: TGCGCCAGCAGCTTGTTTGCGGTGGAGACCCAGTACTTC
size: many; length: 12; D: NA; J: TRBJ1-5; V: TRBV29-1; CDR3: CSVGEGRQPQHF; DNA: TGCAGCGTTGGAGAGGGACGGCAGCCCCAGCATTTT
size: many; length: 15; D: TRBD1; J: TRBJ1-1; V: TRBV5-1; CDR3: CASSLAGTEGTEAFF; DNA: TGCGCCAGCAGCTTGGCCGGGACAGAGGGAACTGAAGCTTTCTTT
size: NA; length: 16; D: TRBD1; J: TRBJ2-5; V: TRBV24-1; CDR3: CATSDTGTGGAETQYF; DNA: TGTGCCACCAGTGACACCGGGACAGGGGGCGCGGAGACCCAGTACTTC
size: NA; length: 15; D: NA; J: TRBJ2-1; V: TRBV14; CDR3: CASSQAGVGLAEQFF; DNA: TGTGCCAGCAGCCAAGCAGGCGTGGGGTTAGCTGAGCAGTTCTTC
size: many; length: 14; D: TRBD1; J: TRBJ2-5; V: TRBV20-1; CDR3: CSAIGQGALETQYF; DNA: TGCAGTGCCATAGGACAGGGGGCTTTAGAGACCCAGTACTTC
size: many; length: 14; D: TRBD1; J: TRBJ2-7; V: TRBV5-1; CDR3: CASSTRTGAHEQYF; DNA: TGCGCCAGCAGCACCCGGACAGGGGCCCACGAGCAGTACTTC
size: many; length: 12; D: NA; J: TRBJ1-2; V: TRBV19; CDR3: CASSIDRSGYTF; DNA: TGTGCCAGTAGTATAGATCGAAGTGGCTACACCTTC
size: many; length: 15; D: NA; J: TRBJ1-1; V: TRBV12-3/TRBV12-4; CDR3: CASSWSGATNTEAFF; DNA: TGTGCCAGCAGTTGGTCCGGGGCTACCAACACTGAAGCTTTCTTT
size: many; length: 16; D: NA; J: TRBJ1-5; V: TRBV12-3/TRBV12-4; CDR3: CASRVAGEASNQPQHF; DNA: TGTGCCAGCCGGGTTGCCGGGGAGGCAAGCAATCAGCCCCAGCATTTT